A single sample is the source of the 27 T cell receptor beta chains below, sequenced in a study of CD8+ T cells in alopecia areata. The treatment was: oral pan-JAK inhibitor, 5-10 mg twice daily. TCR sequencing used cDNA made by reverse transcription of extracted RNA. Some clones are missing from TCRdb's copy, which holds only in-frame ones; the method was immunoSEQ multiplex PCR. Among 120,000 to 150,000 clones, 86% were seen once, and the ten largest hold about 13%. The starting material was CD8+ T cells sorted from blood, obtained at week 4, from a patient treated with tofacitinib. Receptors originate from a human donor with alopecia areata.

The V and J genes are TRBV5-6 and TRBJ2-2, with 8 nucleotides matching TRBD1. V was clipped by 3 bases and J by 1 base; unmatched bases: 2. Germline loops: CDR1 SGHDT, CDR2 YYEEEE. There are 15 residues in the CDR3. As DNA, the CDR3 is TGTGCCAGCAGCTGGGGACAGGTGAACACCGGGGAGCTGTTTTTT. This encodes CASSWGQVNTGELFF.

This chain uses TRBV18 with TRBJ2-1, with no clear D. Trimming took 1 base from V and 6 from J, leaving 7 bases between them. This CDR3 has 13 residues. From germline, CDR1 is KGHSH and CDR2 LQKENI. The CDR3 DNA follows: TGTGCCAGCTCACCACGGCCTGGCAATGAGCAGTTCTTC. Protein sequence: CASSPRPGNEQFF. Full variable domain (remainder filled in from reference TRBV18 and TRBJ2-1): NAGVMQNPRHLVRRRGQEARLRCSPMKGHSHVYWYRQLPEEGLKFMVYLQKENIIDESGMPKERFSAEFPKEGPSILRIQQVVRGDSAAYFCASSPRPGNEQFFGPGTRLTVL.

This clone was observed once. The chain combines TRBV6-1 with TRBJ2-7; TRBD2 is a possible D gene (7 bases). The germline CDR1 and CDR2 sequences are MNHNS and SASEGT. The CDR3 covers 15 residues. V gave up 8 bases and J gave up 3 bases, with 20 bases separating them. In nucleotides, the CDR3 is TGTGCCAGCGAATGGGGGCGGGAGTTAAACTACGAGCAGTACTTC. As protein: CASEWGRELNYEQYF.

The chain carries TRBV29-1 and TRBJ2-2; TRBD1 is a possible D gene (6 bases). The CDR3 spans 14 residues. The V end was cut by 4 bases, the J end by 6 bases, with 15 bases between. CDR1 is SQVTM and CDR2 is ANQGSEA in the germline V gene. The CDR3 nucleotides read TGCAGCGTTGCTGGTGAAGGACAGCCCGGGGAGCTGTTTTTT. Protein product: CSVAGEGQPGELFF.

For the CDR3, the DNA is TGTGCCAGCTTGTCGGGTAGGGGCACTGAAGCTTTCTTT. Its protein is CASLSGRGTEAFF. The chain uses TRBV27 and TRBJ1-1; TRBD1 might be the D (5 bases). This CDR3 has 13 residues. Germline V gene lookup returns CDR1 MNHEY and CDR2 SMNVEV (reference sequence). V dropped 8 bases and J dropped 4 bases, with 14 bases sitting between them.

In its sample, this clone was seen many times. The chain combines TRBV30 with TRBJ2-5; D not certain. V was clipped by 5 bases and J by 2 bases, with 9 bases between them. Looked up from germline, CDR1 is GTSNPN and CDR2 is SVGIG (reference sequence). This CDR3 is 12 amino acids long. The CDR3 protein is CAWAFNQETQYF. DNA of the CDR3: TGTGCCTGGGCTTTTAATCAAGAGACCCAGTACTTC.

In its sample, this clone was seen once. The V gene is TRBV6-5, the J gene TRBJ2-7, with D tentatively TRBD1 (7 bases). The germline V gene encodes CDR1 MNHEY and CDR2 SVGAGI. Trimming shortened V by 3 bases and J by 6 bases, and 18 bases separated the two germline ends. The CDR3 contains 15 residues. CDR3 protein: CASSYTPSGGIEQYF. Here the CDR3 DNA reads TGTGCCAGCAGTTATACTCCTTCAGGGGGGATCGAGCAGTACTTC.

The rearrangement joins TRBV29-1 to TRBJ2-7; 9 bases line up with TRBD1. CDR3 length: 16 amino acids. Trimming cost V 0 bases and J 6 bases; bases outside gene matches: 12. Germline values: CDR1 SQVTM, CDR2 ANQGSEA. The CDR3, as DNA: TGCAGCGTTGAAGAACCCGACAGGGGGGTAGAGGGCGAGCAGTACTTC. Its protein is CSVEEPDRGVEGEQYF.

The J gene is TRBJ2-7, the V gene TRBV6-1, with D perhaps matching TRBD2 (5 bases). V shed 0 bases and J shed 0 bases, with 9 bases lying between them. CDR1 is MNHNS, CDR2 SASEGT, per germline. CDR3 length equals 15 residues. The CDR3 DNA reads as TGTGCCAGCAGTGAAGCGGCCGGGATCTCCTACGAGCAGTACTTC. This codes for CASSEAAGISYEQYF.

This clone was recorded a few times. The gene calls are TRBV29-1 and TRBJ2-7, with D unclear. The CDR3 contains 10 residues. The V end lost 0 bases, the J end lost 6 bases, and 3 bases lay between the germline ends. CDR1 is SQVTM, CDR2 ANQGSEA, per germline. The CDR3 loop is CSVEDPEQYF. DNA for the CDR3: TGCAGCGTTGAAGATCCCGAGCAGTACTTC.

This clone appeared a single time. One end of the junction fails to match germline, which may point to a read error. This rearrangement joins TRBV30 to TRBJ2-7; D tentatively reads TRBD1 or TRBD2 (5 bases each). Germline CDR1 is GTSNPN and CDR2 is SVGIG (reference sequence). The CDR3 is 13 amino acids. CDR3 residues: CAWSKGETYEQYF. Here the CDR3 DNA reads TGTGCCTGGAGTAAAGGGGAGACCTATGAGCAGTACTTC.

This clone was picked up one time. The rearrangement joins TRBV7-9 to TRBJ1-2, with unresolved D. V was cut by 6 bases and J by 3 bases, with 20 bases left in between. CDR1 and CDR2 (germline): SEHNR, FQNEAQ (reference sequence). There are 16 residues in the CDR3. CDR3 sequence reads: CASSSPTDLFHYGYTF. The CDR3 DNA reads as TGTGCCAGCAGTTCCCCGACGGACCTCTTCCACTATGGCTACACCTTC.

The rearrangement links TRBV7-9 to TRBJ2-2; D unclear. V dropped 2 bases and J dropped 5 bases, with 12 bases sitting between them. The germline V gene encodes CDR1 SEHNR and CDR2 FQNEAQ (reference sequence). This CDR3 is 15 amino acids long. The DNA of the CDR3 is TGTGCCAGCAGCTTACTTTGGGCAGCAACCGGGGAGCTGTTTTTT. Encoded protein: CASSLLWAATGELFF.

This chain uses TRBV19 with TRBJ1-5; D is unclear. V gave up 3 bases and J gave up 2 bases, with 17 bases separating them. Germline assignment: CDR1 LNHDA and CDR2 SQIVND (reference sequence). The CDR3 covers 17 residues. The CDR3 DNA is TGTGCCAGTAGTATCTTTGGCGGAGTCAAAGGCAATCAGCCCCAGCATTTT. It codes for CASSIFGGVKGNQPQHF.

V is TRBV6-4 and J is TRBJ2-7; no reliable D call. The CDR3 sequence is 13 residues long. Germline V gene data show CDR1 as MRHNA and CDR2 as SNTAGT. V was clipped by 5 bases and J by 3 bases, with 11 bases between them. DNA of the CDR3: TGTGCCAGCAGTAGCGATGCCGGCTACGAGCAGTACTTC. Translating gives CASSSDAGYEQYF.

The genes are TRBV9 and TRBJ2-3, with D possibly TRBD2 on 5 matching bases. Germline values: CDR1 SGDLS, CDR2 YYNGEE. V was trimmed by 1 base and J by 5 bases, leaving 14 bases between them. This CDR3 region has 15 residues. The CDR3 DNA reads as TGTGCCAGCAGCGTAAGAGGGAGAAGGCGAGATACGCAGTATTTT. Translation gives CASSVRGRRRDTQYF.

The chain links TRBV7-9 to TRBJ2-1, with a possible D match to TRBD2 (5 bases). V was pared by 5 bases and J by 7 bases, with 9 bases between. The germline V gene has CDR1 SEHNR and CDR2 FQNEAQ (reference sequence). CDR3 length: 12 amino acids. The CDR3: CASSERWNEQFF. The DNA of the CDR3 is TGTGCCAGCAGCGAGCGGTGGAATGAGCAGTTCTTC.

The chain has TRBV15 and TRBJ1-5, with no clear D. Trimming removed 8 bases from V and 6 bases from J, with 11 bases in between. Germline V gives CDR1 LNHNV, CDR2 YYDKDF (reference sequence). CDR3 length equals 12 residues. The CDR3 region is CATADGSQPQHF. The CDR3 DNA reads TGTGCCACCGCGGACGGAAGTCAGCCCCAGCATTTT.

The chain couples TRBV18 to TRBJ2-1; D might be TRBD1 (6 bases). V was trimmed by 6 bases and J by 2 bases, leaving 11 bases between them. The CDR3 totals 14 residues. Germline V gives CDR1 KGHSH, CDR2 LQKENI. CDR3 bases: TGTGCCAGCTCGTCAGGGACAACCTACAATGAGCAGTTCTTC. Encoded protein: CASSSGTTYNEQFF.

J is TRBJ2-3 and V is TRBV19; D might be TRBD1 (5 bases). Germline CDR1 and CDR2: LNHDA and SQIVND (reference sequence). V was trimmed by 1 base and J by 0 bases, leaving 8 bases between them. The length of the CDR3 is 15 residues. CDR3 sequence reads: CASSIGAGSTDTQYF. The CDR3 nucleotides read TGTGCCAGTAGTATAGGTGCAGGGAGCACAGATACGCAGTATTTT.

V is TRBV15 and J is TRBJ2-1; 7 bases line up with TRBD2. The CDR3 extends over 15 amino acids. V lost 0 bases, J lost 5 bases, and 4 bases stayed unmatched. The germline gives CDR1 LNHNV, CDR2 YYDKDF (reference sequence). CDR3 coding DNA: TGTGCCACCAGCAGAGATAGGGCGGGGGACAATGAGCAGTTCTTC. Protein: CATSRDRAGDNEQFF. Based on the CDR3 plus reference TRBV15 and TRBJ2-1, the full variable domain is DAMVIQNPRYQVTQFGKPVTLSCSQTLNHNVMYWYQQKSSQAPKLLFHYYDKDFNNEADTPDNFQSRRPNTSFCFLDIRSPGLGDTAMYLCATSRDRAGDNEQFFGPGTRLTVL.

CDR3 sequence (DNA): TGTGCCAGCAGCCCAACTGGACAGGGGGGGGAGACCCAGTACTTC. As protein: CASSPTGQGGETQYF. The chain carries TRBV9 and TRBJ2-5, with 10 bases matching TRBD1. Losses at the gene ends were 4 bases for V and 5 bases for J; bases not matched to a gene: 8. CDR3 length: 15 residues. Germline CDR1 reads SGDLS; CDR2 reads YYNGEE.

The CDR3 loop reads CASSVQDNQETQYF. The DNA for the CDR3 is TGTGCCAGCAGCGTACAGGACAACCAAGAGACCCAGTACTTC. The V gene is TRBV9, the J gene TRBJ2-5, with a weak D call TRBD1 (5 bases). Trimming removed 1 base from V and 0 bases from J, with 7 bases in between. This CDR3 contains 14 residues. Germline lookup yields CDR1 SGDLS and CDR2 YYNGEE.

The chain combines TRBV9 with TRBJ1-2; 9 nucleotides align to TRBD1. The CDR3 is 15 amino acids. CDR1 SGDLS and CDR2 YYNGEE come from the germline V gene. V dropped 3 bases and J dropped 5; count of bases not matched to a gene: 8. CDR3 DNA: TGTGCCAGCAGCGGTCTTGAAGGGACAGGGTATGGCTACACCTTC. It is translated as CASSGLEGTGYGYTF.

V is TRBV4-1 and J is TRBJ2-3, with TRBD2 matching over 7 bases. Germline V gives CDR1 MGHRA, CDR2 YSYEKL. The CDR3 runs 18 residues. The V gene end was trimmed by 1 base and the J gene end by 0 bases; junction bases not matched to a gene: 10. CDR3 nucleotide sequence: TGCGCCAGCAGCCAAGTTGGCAAAGCGGGGTTAAGCACAGATACGCAGTATTTT. Translation gives CASSQVGKAGLSTDTQYF.

This clone appeared once. This chain links TRBV7-2 with TRBJ2-7, with D perhaps matching TRBD2 (5 bases). V dropped 1 base and J dropped 2 bases, with 9 bases sitting between them. The V gene's germline CDR1 is SGHTA and CDR2 FQGNSA. The CDR3 covers 14 residues. The CDR3 sequence is CASSLGGLAYEQYF. CDR3 bases: TGTGCCAGCAGCTTAGGCGGGTTAGCCTACGAGCAGTACTTC.

This chain links TRBV27 with TRBJ2-7; D might be TRBD1 (5 bases). The V and J ends lost 2 bases and 2 bases respectively, with 10 bases between them. The CDR3 is 14 amino acids. CDR1 MNHEY and CDR2 SMNVEV come from the germline V gene (reference sequence). CDR3 sequence reads: CASSLSRDPYEQYF. CDR3 DNA: TGTGCCAGCAGTTTAAGCAGGGATCCCTACGAGCAGTACTTC.